The subject of this entry is one T cell receptor (beta chain). Its target is not known. Other DNA sequences from this sample encode an identical CDR3 as well. This sample was included in a study of shared clonotypes between healthy human individuals. Study-level findings and limits: The small donor group covered limited genetic and exposure diversity.

At a deep level, the assay was run. TCRdb keeps only in-frame clones here, not all; method: immunoSEQ multiplex PCR. The data show around 1.6 million clones, under 99% seen once. The TCR originated in a man aged 25-45 years in good health. The sample comprised naive CD4+ T cells sorted from blood. Subset noted: CD45RA+ positively selected.

In DNA form, the CDR3 reads TGCGCCAGCAGCTCGCCAGCTAGCACAGATACGCAGTATTTT. It is translated as CASSSPASTDTQYF. The chain carries TRBV5-1 and TRBJ2-3; D gene uncertain. In germline, CDR1 is SGHRS, CDR2 YFSETQ. The length of the CDR3 is 14 residues. V was clipped by 3 bases and J by 0 bases, with 8 bases between them.